These T cell receptor beta chains were read from a single sample in a study of blood T cell repertoires in COVID-19. Clones were sequenced by immunoSEQ multiplex PCR, and TCRdb holds only the in-frame ones, with some missing. The sample lists some 330,000 clones, over 80% occurring once. Material for sequencing was PBMCs or T cells enriched from blood (not recorded which). The receptor source for this set is a woman in her forties or fifties who had recovered from COVID-19. CDR3s include the opening cysteine and the closing phenylalanine or tryptophan. Each record gives: clone size, J gene, D gene, CDR3 length, V gene, CDR3 protein, CDR3 DNA. D genes are given only for firm matches. Expanded clones get a size class; other rows say once, few or many, or leave the size out.

- | TRBJ2-7 | TRBD1 | 13 | TRBV5-1 | CASRTGGGGEQYF | TGCGCCAGCAGGACAGGGGGCGGTGGTGAGCAGTACTTC
- | TRBJ2-1 | TRBD2 | 14 | TRBV7-2 | CASSTRDYNNEQFF | TGTGCCAGCAGCACCAGGGACTACAACAATGAGCAGTTCTTC
- | TRBJ1-4 | TRBD1 | 18 | TRBV5-4 | CASSSGMDRGTTNEKLFF | TGTGCCAGCAGCTCCGGGATGGACAGGGGAACAACTAATGAAAAACTGTTTTTT
- | TRBJ2-2 | - | 13 | TRBV27 | CASSLPPAGELFF | TGTGCCAGCAGTTTACCCCCCGCCGGGGAGCTGTTTTTT
- | TRBJ2-5 | TRBD2 | 16 | TRBV19 | CASSIGGAGGWETQYF | TGTGCCAGTAGTATAGGTGGAGCGGGAGGCTGGGAGACCCAGTACTTC
- | TRBJ1-5 | TRBD1 | 18 | TRBV7-9 | CASSPGQGANLGNQPQHF | TGTGCCAGCTCCCCGGGACAGGGGGCGAATTTGGGCAATCAGCCCCAGCATTTT
- | TRBJ2-7 | TRBD1 | 12 | TRBV19 | CASSDRGYEQYF | TGTGCCAGTAGTGACAGGGGCTACGAGCAGTACTTC
- | TRBJ2-2 | TRBD1 | 15 | TRBV3-1/TRBV3-2 | CASSRQGTNTGELFF | TGTGCCAGCAGCCGACAGGGAACGAACACCGGGGAGCTGTTTTTT
few | TRBJ1-2 | - | 14 | TRBV4-3 | CASSQDGQGISYTF | TGCGCCAGCAGCCAAGACGGGCAGGGGATAAGCTACACCTTC
- | TRBJ2-3 | TRBD2 | 15 | TRBV19 | CASSSRGGGADTQYF | TGTGCCAGTAGTTCGCGGGGGGGCGGGGCAGATACGCAGTATTTT
- | TRBJ2-7 | TRBD2 | 17 | TRBV27 | CASSLRSSGRFSYEQYF | TGTGCCAGCAGTTTACGATCTAGCGGGAGGTTCTCCTACGAGCAGTACTTC
- | TRBJ2-1 | - | 19 | TRBV9 | CASSAPPRGTSSSYNEQFF | TGTGCCAGCAGCGCGCCCCCGAGGGGGACCTCGAGCTCCTACAATGAGCAGTTCTTC
- | TRBJ2-2 | - | 14 | TRBV5-1 | CASSPRRGTGELFF | TGCGCCAGCAGCCCCCGGCGAGGGACCGGGGAGCTGTTTTTT
- | TRBJ1-3 | - | 14 | TRBV18 | CASSPEAPGNTIYF | TGTGCCAGCTCACCAGAAGCCCCTGGAAACACCATATATTTT
once | TRBJ2-7 | TRBD2 | 13 | TRBV7-8 | CASSREAGREQYF | TGTGCCAGCAGCCGAGAAGCGGGGCGCGAGCAGTACTTC
- | TRBJ1-2 | - | 14 | TRBV11-3 | CASSLPEPFGGYTF | TGTGCCAGCAGCTTACCCGAGCCCTTCGGGGGCTACACCTTC
- | TRBJ1-5 | TRBD1 | 14 | TRBV2 | CASSLTGVNQPQHF | TGTGCCAGCAGTTTGACAGGGGTCAATCAGCCCCAGCATTTT
- | TRBJ2-3 | - | 16 | TRBV5-5 | CASSLVGTYSTDTQYF | TGTGCCAGCAGCTTGGTAGGGACATACAGCACAGATACGCAGTATTTT
once | TRBJ1-3 | - | 16 | TRBV7-2 | CASSRPSGTGGNTIYF | TGTGCCAGCAGCCGCCCTAGCGGGACTGGTGGAAACACCATATATTTT
- | TRBJ2-7 | - | 16 | TRBV28 | CASSLRALPRTGEQYF | TGTGCCAGCAGTTTAAGGGCGTTGCCGAGGACGGGGGAGCAGTACTTC
once | TRBJ1-6 | - | 16 | TRBV4-2 | CASSQAEGSYNSPLHF | TGTGCCAGCAGCCAAGCGGAGGGGTCCTATAATTCACCCCTCCACTTT
- | TRBJ1-3 | TRBD1 | 14 | TRBV29-1 | CSVGQGAWGNTIYF | TGCAGCGTAGGACAGGGGGCGTGGGGAAACACCATATATTTT
- | TRBJ1-2 | - | 11 | TRBV20-1 | CSAQQSYGYTF | TGCAGTGCTCAACAGAGCTATGGCTACACCTTC
- | TRBJ2-3 | - | 18 | TRBV2 | CASSGNRAGRGLTDTQYF | TGTGCCAGCAGTGGGAATAGGGCTGGGCGGGGGCTCACAGATACGCAGTATTTT